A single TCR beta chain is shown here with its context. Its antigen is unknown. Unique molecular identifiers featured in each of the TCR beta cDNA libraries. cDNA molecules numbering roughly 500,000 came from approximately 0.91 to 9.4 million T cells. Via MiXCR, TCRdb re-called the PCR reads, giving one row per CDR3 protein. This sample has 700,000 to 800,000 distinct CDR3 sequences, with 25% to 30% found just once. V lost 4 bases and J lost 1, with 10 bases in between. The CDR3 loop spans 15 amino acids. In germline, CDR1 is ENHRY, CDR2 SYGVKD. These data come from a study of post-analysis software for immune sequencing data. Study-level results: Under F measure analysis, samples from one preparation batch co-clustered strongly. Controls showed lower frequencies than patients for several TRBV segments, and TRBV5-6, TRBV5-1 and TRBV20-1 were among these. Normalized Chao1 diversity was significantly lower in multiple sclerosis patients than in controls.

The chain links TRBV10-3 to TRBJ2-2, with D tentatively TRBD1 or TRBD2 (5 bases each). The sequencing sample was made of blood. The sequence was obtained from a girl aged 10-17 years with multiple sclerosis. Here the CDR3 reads CAISGSGRNTGELFF. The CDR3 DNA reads TGTGCCATCAGTGGTTCGGGACGGAACACCGGGGAGCTGTTTTTT.